A selection of T cell receptor beta chains follows, all from one sample in a study of OX40 agonist ivuxolimab in advanced cancers. Produced via immunoSEQ multiplex PCR; TCRdb's table is partial and in-frame only. The sample holds some 50,000 clones, about 88% seen once. The sequencing here drew on CD4+ or CD8+ T cells sorted from blood, taken in a trial of the OX40 agonist ivuxolimab. All receptors come from an adult with an advanced solid tumor such as melanoma, head and neck, liver or kidney cancer. CDR3s include the opening cysteine and the closing phenylalanine or tryptophan. A D gene is named only where the DNA matches it firmly. The size field is filled for only some rows; it gives once, few, many or a size class.

clone_size: .
v_call: TRBV7-9
d_call: .
j_call: TRBJ2-5
cdr3_aa: CASSLAPRQPPNF

clone_size: .
v_call: TRBV19
d_call: .
j_call: TRBJ2-7
cdr3_aa: CASSWARGYEQYF

clone_size: .
v_call: TRBV5-4
d_call: TRBD2
j_call: TRBJ2-7
cdr3_aa: CASSTWTSGGACEQYF

clone_size: .
v_call: TRBV11-2
d_call: .
j_call: TRBJ1-1
cdr3_aa: CASSLEGWRTEAFF

clone_size: .
v_call: TRBV30
d_call: .
j_call: TRBJ2-4
cdr3_aa: CAWSVQGMGGKNIQYF

clone_size: .
v_call: TRBV15
d_call: .
j_call: TRBJ1-4
cdr3_aa: CATSRGTVPTNEKLFF

clone_size: once
v_call: TRBV6-6
d_call: TRBD2
j_call: TRBJ2-7
cdr3_aa: CASTPVGGYEQYF

clone_size: .
v_call: TRBV10-3
d_call: .
j_call: TRBJ1-1
cdr3_aa: CAITSGSEAFF

clone_size: .
v_call: TRBV21-1
d_call: .
j_call: TRBJ1-2
cdr3_aa: CASTPVRGYGYTF

clone_size: .
v_call: TRBV6-4
d_call: TRBD2
j_call: TRBJ2-3
cdr3_aa: CASSDRGDGDTQYF

clone_size: .
v_call: TRBV2
d_call: TRBD1
j_call: TRBJ1-1
cdr3_aa: CASKLGQGAGRKAFF

clone_size: .
v_call: TRBV9
d_call: .
j_call: TRBJ2-1
cdr3_aa: CASSPRTPSFEQFF

clone_size: .
v_call: TRBV28
d_call: .
j_call: TRBJ1-2
cdr3_aa: CASSFPGRDYGYTF

clone_size: .
v_call: TRBV11-2
d_call: TRBD1
j_call: TRBJ1-6
cdr3_aa: CASSFSGGGTNSPLHF

clone_size: few
v_call: TRBV6-5
d_call: .
j_call: TRBJ1-6
cdr3_aa: CASSYTPGYPLHF

clone_size: .
v_call: TRBV5-5
d_call: TRBD1
j_call: TRBJ2-1
cdr3_aa: CASSLAYRGDEQFF

clone_size: .
v_call: TRBV7-2
d_call: .
j_call: TRBJ2-5
cdr3_aa: CASSLERETQYF

clone_size: few
v_call: TRBV28
d_call: .
j_call: TRBJ1-5
cdr3_aa: CASSFRRNQPQHF

clone_size: .
v_call: TRBV19
d_call: .
j_call: TRBJ1-6
cdr3_aa: CASSIEAGGNSPLHF

clone_size: .
v_call: TRBV21-1
d_call: .
j_call: TRBJ1-5
cdr3_aa: CASSSPAGCNQPQHF

clone_size: .
v_call: TRBV4-3
d_call: TRBD1
j_call: TRBJ2-7
cdr3_aa: CASSQDRGTGDEQYF

clone_size: .
v_call: TRBV28
d_call: .
j_call: TRBJ1-2
cdr3_aa: CASSDPPGSLAWHTF

clone_size: .
v_call: TRBV2
d_call: .
j_call: TRBJ2-7
cdr3_aa: CASRVKRDPTYEQYF

clone_size: .
v_call: TRBV28
d_call: .
j_call: TRBJ2-7
cdr3_aa: CASSLPATGSYEQYF

clone_size: .
v_call: TRBV7-2
d_call: .
j_call: TRBJ1-2
cdr3_aa: CASSLAITGLNYGYTF

clone_size: .
v_call: TRBV7-9
d_call: .
j_call: TRBJ1-1
cdr3_aa: CASSLSGRHTEAFF

clone_size: .
v_call: TRBV7-7
d_call: TRBD1
j_call: TRBJ2-5
cdr3_aa: CASSRSGTGETQYF

clone_size: .
v_call: TRBV6-6
d_call: TRBD1
j_call: TRBJ1-2
cdr3_aa: CASSGQGGAKGYTF

clone_size: .
v_call: TRBV7-2
d_call: TRBD1
j_call: TRBJ2-7
cdr3_aa: CASSSQGYEQYF

clone_size: .
v_call: TRBV6-6
d_call: TRBD1
j_call: TRBJ2-5
cdr3_aa: CASSLRGQGLETQYF

clone_size: once
v_call: TRBV6-1
d_call: .
j_call: TRBJ2-7
cdr3_aa: CTSGRVAYEQYF

clone_size: .
v_call: TRBV28
d_call: TRBD1
j_call: TRBJ1-5
cdr3_aa: CASSFAQGARDNQPQHF

clone_size: .
v_call: TRBV11-1
d_call: .
j_call: TRBJ1-1
cdr3_aa: CASSLSDRLEAFF

clone_size: .
v_call: TRBV30
d_call: TRBD1
j_call: TRBJ1-4
cdr3_aa: CAWNFGQGPTNEKLFF

clone_size: .
v_call: TRBV4-2
d_call: .
j_call: TRBJ2-3
cdr3_aa: CASSFGVTNTDTQYF

clone_size: .
v_call: TRBV7-2
d_call: .
j_call: TRBJ2-1
cdr3_aa: CASSANEQFF

clone_size: .
v_call: TRBV5-5
d_call: .
j_call: TRBJ2-1
cdr3_aa: CASSATGSSYNEQFF

clone_size: .
v_call: TRBV6-5
d_call: .
j_call: TRBJ2-1
cdr3_aa: CASSNLRTKYNEQFF

clone_size: .
v_call: TRBV4-1
d_call: TRBD2
j_call: TRBJ2-1
cdr3_aa: CASSRIAGGPYNEQFF

clone_size: .
v_call: TRBV11-2
d_call: .
j_call: TRBJ2-7
cdr3_aa: CASSLRWTNPYEQYF

clone_size: .
v_call: TRBV5-6
d_call: .
j_call: TRBJ2-1
cdr3_aa: CASSLVGQRFYEQFF

clone_size: .
v_call: TRBV10-3
d_call: .
j_call: TRBJ2-2
cdr3_aa: CAISDRSPGELFF

clone_size: .
v_call: TRBV7-2
d_call: .
j_call: TRBJ1-1
cdr3_aa: CASSRLYNTEAFF

clone_size: .
v_call: TRBV6-6
d_call: .
j_call: TRBJ1-3
cdr3_aa: CASSYFGGSGNTIYF

clone_size: .
v_call: TRBV7-2
d_call: TRBD1
j_call: TRBJ2-1
cdr3_aa: CASSLMDRGGNEQFF

clone_size: .
v_call: TRBV2
d_call: .
j_call: TRBJ2-7
cdr3_aa: CASSVVQGTYEQYF

clone_size: few
v_call: TRBV6-5
d_call: .
j_call: TRBJ2-7
cdr3_aa: CASRQGSRSYEQYF